The source of this T cell receptor (beta chain) is a study of radiotherapy plus CTLA-4 blockade in lung cancer. For this clone: Antigen unknown.

The table came from immunoSEQ multiplex PCR; TCRdb's copy has only in-frame clones and leaves some out. The sample shows fewer than 55,000 clones, approximately 71% of them seen only once. The study gave focal radiation plus ipilimumab CTLA-4 blockade to patients with chemo-refractory metastatic non-small-cell lung cancer. Study observations and caveats: TCR clones of tumor origin grew in blood after radiotherapy plus ipilimumab. It was early blood T cell clone dynamics, with interferon-beta, that reportedly best predicted response.

The CDR3 has 15 residues. The V and J ends lost 5 bases and 2 bases respectively, with 15 bases between them. In germline, CDR1 is MDHEN, CDR2 SYDVKM. The clonotype originates from a human donor with non-small cell lung cancer whose response to radiotherapy plus ipilimumab could not be evaluated. This sample comprised peripheral blood, obtained from a patient treated with radiotherapy plus ipilimumab. The chain joins TRBV28 to TRBJ1-1, with D possibly matching TRBD1 (6 bases). CDR3 DNA sequence: TGTGCCAGCAGTCCTTCCGGGGGGGGCAACACTGAAGCTTTCTTT. Translating gives CASSPSGGGNTEAFF.